This entry lists 25 T cell receptor beta chains sequenced from one sample in a study of blood T cell repertoires in COVID-19. Some clones are missing from TCRdb's copy, which holds only in-frame ones; the method was immunoSEQ multiplex PCR. The sample gives approximately 400,000 clones, 80% to 85% of which show up once; around 5% is in the top ten. The sample consisted of PBMCs or T cells enriched from blood (not recorded which). These receptors were obtained from a woman aged 50 to 60 who had recovered from COVID-19.

The chain joins TRBV18 to TRBJ1-2; TRBD1 matches at 9 bases. In germline, CDR1 is KGHSH, CDR2 LQKENI. Trimming took 1 base from V and 4 from J; bases not matched to a gene: 7. This CDR3 has 16 amino acids. CDR3 in DNA: TGTGCCAGCTCACCACTAGGACAGGGGATAATCTATGGCTACACCTTC. Residues: CASSPLGQGIIYGYTF.

The V gene is TRBV9, the J gene TRBJ2-5; TRBD2 matches at 11 bases. The CDR3 has 18 amino acids. Per the germline V gene, CDR1 is SGDLS and CDR2 is YYNGEE. V shed 0 bases, J shed 2 bases, and the junction held 9 bases outside the gene matches. The CDR3 sequence is CASSVATSGGPGQETQYF. CDR3 nucleotides: TGTGCCAGCAGCGTAGCTACTAGCGGGGGACCGGGGCAAGAGACCCAGTACTTC.

J is TRBJ1-4 and V is TRBV18; D is unclear. V was clipped by 3 bases and J by 2 bases, with 19 bases between them. The CDR3 loop spans 18 amino acids. Per the germline V gene, CDR1 is KGHSH and CDR2 is LQKENI. CDR3 loop: CASSPLNPGIPTNEKLFF. CDR3 sequence (DNA): TGTGCCAGCTCACCCCTAAACCCGGGAATCCCGACTAATGAAAAACTGTTTTTT.

In this sample, this clone turned up once. The CDR3 DNA reads as TGTGCCAGCATTGCAGGGTTGGAGAATTCACCCCTCCACTTT. Its protein is CASIAGLENSPLHF. This sequence joins TRBV7-8 and TRBJ1-6; D perhaps matches TRBD1 (5 bases). This CDR3 is 14 amino acids long. From germline, CDR1 is SGHVS and CDR2 FQNEAQ. Between the trimmed V and J ends, which lost 7 bases and 7 bases, there was a span of 14 bases.

The chain couples TRBV10-3 to TRBJ2-5, with TRBD1 matching 9 bases. With 3 bases clipped from V and 5 bases from J, the junction kept 7 bases outside the gene matches. The germline CDR1 and CDR2 sequences are ENHRY and SYGVKD. The CDR3 spans 15 residues. CDR3 protein: CAISEMTGGGETQYF. In DNA form, the CDR3 reads TGTGCCATCAGTGAAATGACAGGGGGTGGGGAGACCCAGTACTTC.

The table lists this clone with a few counts. The chain uses TRBV13 and TRBJ1-5; TRBD1 is a possible D gene (6 bases). CDR1 PRHDT and CDR2 FYEKMQ come from the germline V gene (reference sequence). The CDR3 consists of 19 residues. Trimming pared 0 bases from V and 6 bases from J, leaving 24 bases between. The CDR3 reads CASSLGPPLPGGLGQPQHF. The CDR3 DNA reads as TGTGCCAGCAGCTTAGGGCCCCCCCTGCCGGGGGGGCTGGGTCAGCCCCAGCATTTT.

The V and J genes are TRBV9 and TRBJ1-2; 8 bases are shared with TRBD1. The junction had 7 bases not matched to a gene; V was cut back by 3 bases and J by 3 bases. CDR1 is SGDLS and CDR2 is YYNGEE in the germline V gene. The CDR3 is made up of 15 amino acids. For the CDR3, the DNA is TGTGCCAGCAGCGGATCACAGGGGGTGGACTATGGCTACACCTTC. Its protein product is CASSGSQGVDYGYTF.

The chain carries TRBV6-5 and TRBJ1-6, with a tentative D call TRBD1 (6 bases). Germline assignment: CDR1 MNHEY and CDR2 SVGAGI. The CDR3 extends over 14 amino acids. The germline V and J ends were trimmed by 6 bases and 7 bases, with 13 bases remaining between them. The CDR3 DNA reads as TGTGCCAGCAGGGGACACCCTCCGAATTCACCCCTCCACTTT. It is translated as CASRGHPPNSPLHF.

The chain combines TRBV18 with TRBJ1-1; D may be TRBD1 (5 bases). Germline lookup yields CDR1 KGHSH and CDR2 LQKENI. The CDR3 totals 14 residues. The V and J ends lost 0 bases and 5 bases respectively, with 10 bases between them. The CDR3 nucleotides are TGTGCCAGCTCACCACCTCGGGGGAAGACTGAAGCTTTCTTT. Protein sequence: CASSPPRGKTEAFF.

This clone showed up just once. CDR3 in amino acids: CASNLGSGQGGSNYGYTF. The CDR3 DNA sequence: TGTGCCAGTAACCTCGGGTCAGGACAGGGCGGTTCTAACTATGGCTACACCTTC. J is TRBJ1-2 and V is TRBV19, with 8 bases aligning to TRBD1. The CDR3 totals 18 residues. After removal of 7 bases from V and 0 bases from J, the junction contained 16 bases not matched to a gene. Looked up from germline, CDR1 is LNHDA and CDR2 is SQIVND (reference sequence).

The chain recombines TRBV10-3 with TRBJ1-2, with D perhaps TRBD1 (5 bases). V lost 4 bases and J 3 bases, leaving 12 bases between the germline ends. Germline-derived CDR1 and CDR2 are ENHRY and SYGVKD. The CDR3 covers 14 residues. The CDR3 DNA sequence: TGTGCCATCAGTGTTAGGGGCGCGGACTATGGCTACACCTTC. This encodes CAISVRGADYGYTF.

The rearrangement joins TRBV15 to TRBJ2-1; D is perhaps TRBD2 (5 bases). Germline CDR1 is LNHNV and CDR2 is YYDKDF (reference sequence). V gave up 0 bases and J gave up 7 bases, with 7 bases separating them. CDR3 length: 13 residues. CDR3 DNA sequence: TGTGCCACCAGCAGAGATTCGGGGAATGAGCAGTTCTTC. Its translation: CATSRDSGNEQFF.

The chain carries TRBV19 and TRBJ2-1; 15 nucleotides agree with TRBD2. This CDR3 contains 16 residues. Trimming at V came to 6 bases and at J to 10 bases, leaving 10 bases not matched to a gene. In germline, CDR1 is LNHDA, CDR2 SQIVND (reference sequence). CDR3 coding DNA: TGTGCCAGTAGACGAAAGGGACTAGCGGGAGGATGGGAGCAGTTCTTC. Translation: CASRRKGLAGGWEQFF.

This rearrangement joins TRBV18 to TRBJ1-4; 7 nucleotides agree with TRBD1. Germline V gene lookup returns CDR1 KGHSH and CDR2 LQKENI. V was pared by 4 bases and J by 3 bases, with 5 bases of the junction left unmatched. There are 15 residues in the CDR3. The CDR3 region has the DNA TGTGCCAGCTCACTACGACAGGGTGCTAATGAAAAACTGTTTTTT. This translates into CASSLRQGANEKLFF.

This chain uses TRBV12-3 or TRBV12-4 with TRBJ2-5; D may be TRBD2 (6 bases). CDR3 size: 13 residues. Trimming cost V 6 bases and J 5 bases, with 13 bases left between them. The CDR3 reads CASRPTSWETQYF. The CDR3 DNA reads as TGTGCCAGCAGGCCGACTAGTTGGGAGACCCAGTACTTC.

The rearrangement joins TRBV5-6 to TRBJ2-2, with D perhaps TRBD2 (6 bases). V was trimmed by 2 bases and J by 1 base, leaving 12 bases between them. Germline assignment: CDR1 SGHDT and CDR2 YYEEEE. This CDR3 contains 16 residues. The CDR3 sequence is CASSFVPGLNTGELFF. The DNA for the CDR3 is TGTGCCAGCAGCTTTGTTCCGGGACTGAACACCGGGGAGCTGTTTTTT.

This chain connects TRBV19 to TRBJ1-5; TRBD1 is a possible D gene (5 bases). Germline CDR1 is LNHDA and CDR2 is SQIVND (reference sequence). V lost 3 bases and J lost 0, with 24 bases in between. CDR3 length: 20 amino acids. The CDR3 DNA sequence: TGTGCCAGTAGTATGGTTAAGGCGGGGTGGGACCAATATAGCAATCAGCCCCAGCATTTT. Translated: CASSMVKAGWDQYSNQPQHF.

A note on this clone: The junction and the germline gene differ at one end; a read error may be behind it. CDR3 in DNA: TGCTTAACCTCAGGCCGGAACACTGAAGCTTTCTTT. Translated, it gives CLTSGRNTEAFF. The chain employs TRBV2 and TRBJ1-1, with no clear D. The CDR3 is 12 residues long. Germline V lookup: CDR1 SNHLY, CDR2 FYNNEI.

The chain recombines TRBV19 with TRBJ1-3; D is unclear. Germline CDR1 is LNHDA and CDR2 is SQIVND (reference sequence). This CDR3 is built from 15 residues. Trimming cost V 5 bases and J 1 base, with 12 bases left between them. In DNA form, the CDR3 reads TGTGCCAGTAGTTCCGAACAGCTGTCTGGAAACACCATATATTTT. It encodes CASSSEQLSGNTIYF.

The V gene is TRBV5-4, the J gene TRBJ2-1; 7 bases line up with TRBD1. Germline V gives CDR1 SGHNT, CDR2 YYREEE (reference sequence). The CDR3 runs 16 residues. The V gene end was trimmed by 4 bases and the J gene end by 3 bases; junction bases not matched to a gene: 10. DNA of the CDR3: TGTGCCAGCAGCGGGGGCGTCGGGACAGACTACAATGAGCAGTTCTTC. Translation gives CASSGGVGTDYNEQFF.

The chain carries TRBV11-2 and TRBJ2-3; TRBD2 aligns across 12 bases. The ends lost 0 bases at V and 0 bases at J; junction bases unmatched: 10. CDR3 length: 20 amino acids. Germline V gene data show CDR1 as SGHAT and CDR2 as FQNNGV. CDR3 sequence: CASSLEAPGLAGLSTDTQYF. In nucleotides, the CDR3 is TGTGCCAGCAGCTTAGAGGCACCCGGACTAGCGGGACTTAGCACAGATACGCAGTATTTT.

This chain links TRBV5-1 with TRBJ1-3, with D perhaps TRBD1 (6 bases). The germline V gene has CDR1 SGHRS and CDR2 YFSETQ. This CDR3 contains 13 residues. Deletions cut 7 bases from V and 4 bases from J, with 12 bases between. CDR3 in amino acids: CASSTGIGNTIYF. The CDR3 region has the DNA TGCGCCAGCTCAACAGGGATCGGAAACACCATATATTTT.

This chain joins TRBV2 and TRBJ1-2; TRBD1 might be the D (5 bases). With 6 bases removed from V and 2 bases from J, the gap between germline ends came to 13 bases. This CDR3 is 14 amino acids long. Per germline, CDR1 SNHLY and CDR2 FYNNEI. CDR3 loop: CASSSDSSNYGYTF. The CDR3 nucleotides read TGTGCCAGCAGCTCAGACAGCTCGAACTATGGCTACACCTTC. Full variable domain (outside the CDR3, taken from reference TRBV2 and TRBJ1-2): EPEVTQTPSHQVTQMGQEVILRCVPISNHLYFYWYRQILGQKVEFLVSFYNNEISEKSEIFDDQFSVERPDGSNFTLKIRSTKLEDSAMYFCASSSDSSNYGYTFGSGTRLTVV.

The CDR3 spells CAARLSGAITDTQYF. CDR3 nucleotides: TGCGCCGCTCGGCTTAGTGGGGCCATCACAGATACGCAGTATTTT. This chain joins TRBV5-1 and TRBJ2-3; D is possibly TRBD1 (5 bases). CDR3 length equals 15 residues. Per germline, CDR1 SGHRS and CDR2 YFSETQ. The ends were cut back, 10 bases at V and 2 bases at J, with 20 bases in the middle. Based on the CDR3 plus reference TRBV5-1 and TRBJ2-3, the full variable domain is KAGVTQTPRYLIKTRGQQVTLSCSPISGHRSVSWYQQTPGQGLQFLFEYFSETQRNKGNFPGRFSGRQFSNSRSEMNVSTLELGDSALYLCAARLSGAITDTQYFGPGTRLTVL.

This chain links TRBV12-3 or TRBV12-4 with TRBJ1-2; D call uncertain. This CDR3 is built from 12 residues. Trimming stripped 7 bases from V and 4 bases from J, with 10 bases between. The CDR3 sequence: CASTLLSYGYTF. CDR3 nucleotides: TGTGCCAGCACCCTCCTGTCCTATGGCTACACCTTC.